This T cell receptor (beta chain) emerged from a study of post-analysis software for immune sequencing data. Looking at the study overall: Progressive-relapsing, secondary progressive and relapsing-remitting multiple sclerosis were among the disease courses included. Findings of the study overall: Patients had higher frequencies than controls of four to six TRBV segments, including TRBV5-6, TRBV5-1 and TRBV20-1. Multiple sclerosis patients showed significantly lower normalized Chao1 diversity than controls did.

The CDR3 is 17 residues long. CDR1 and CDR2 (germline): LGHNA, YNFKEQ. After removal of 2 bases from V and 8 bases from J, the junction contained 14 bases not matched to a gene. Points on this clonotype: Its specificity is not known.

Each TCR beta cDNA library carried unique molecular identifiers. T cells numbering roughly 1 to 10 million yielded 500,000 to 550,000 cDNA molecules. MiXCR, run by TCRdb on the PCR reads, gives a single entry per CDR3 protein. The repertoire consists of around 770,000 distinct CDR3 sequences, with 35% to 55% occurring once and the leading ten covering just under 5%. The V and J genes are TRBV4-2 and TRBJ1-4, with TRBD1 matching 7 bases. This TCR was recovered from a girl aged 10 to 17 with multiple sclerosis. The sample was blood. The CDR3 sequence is CASSQSSGGGANEKLFF. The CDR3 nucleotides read TGTGCCAGCAGCCAATCCTCAGGGGGGGGCGCGAACGAAAAACTGTTTTTT.